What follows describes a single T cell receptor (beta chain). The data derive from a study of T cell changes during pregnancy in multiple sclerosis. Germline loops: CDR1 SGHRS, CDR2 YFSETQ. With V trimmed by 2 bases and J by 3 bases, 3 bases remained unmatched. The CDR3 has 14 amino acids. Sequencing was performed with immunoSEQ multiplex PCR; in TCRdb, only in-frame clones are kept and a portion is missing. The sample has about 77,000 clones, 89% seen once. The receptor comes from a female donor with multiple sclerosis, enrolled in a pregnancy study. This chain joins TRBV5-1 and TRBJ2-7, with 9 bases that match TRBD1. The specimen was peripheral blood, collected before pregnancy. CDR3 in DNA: TGCGCCAGCAGCTTTGACAGGGGGTTCTACGAGCAGTACTTC. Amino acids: CASSFDRGFYEQYF.